The 9 T cell receptor beta chains in this list originate from one sample, sequenced in a study of shared clonotypes between healthy human individuals. Using immunoSEQ multiplex PCR, the repertoire was profiled, and TCRdb retains in-frame clones only, with some absent. The table has about 1.1 million clones, roughly 74% seen once. Sequenced: memory CD4+ T cells from PBMCs. The sample's subset: CD45RA-negative fraction. The receptors were sampled from a man aged 18 to 35 in good health. Some clones in this sample may be carry-over from other donors' samples.

This clone showed up just a few times. This specimen includes other DNA sequences encoding the same CDR3. The CDR3 DNA reads TGCAGTGCTGTTTACAATGAGCAGTTCTTC. Protein sequence: CSAVYNEQFF. The J gene is TRBJ2-1, the V gene TRBV20-1; D remains unclear. Trimming shortened V by 5 bases and J by 4 bases, and 3 bases separated the two germline ends. CDR3 length: 10 amino acids. From germline, CDR1 is DFQATT and CDR2 SNEGSKA (reference sequence).

The chain recombines TRBV5-1 with TRBJ2-5; no clear D. This CDR3 contains 13 residues. Per the germline V gene, CDR1 is SGHRS and CDR2 is YFSETQ. Trimming stripped 5 bases from V and 1 base from J, with 9 bases between. CDR3 nucleotides: TGCGCCAGCAGTTTACCATCCCAAGAGACCCAGTACTTC. Translated: CASSLPSQETQYF.

V is TRBV5-1 and J is TRBJ2-3; no reliable D call. The germline V gene has CDR1 SGHRS and CDR2 YFSETQ. The CDR3 covers 14 residues. Trimming stripped 1 base from V and 2 bases from J, with 8 bases between. The CDR3 DNA is TGCGCCAGCAGCTTGAACAGTAACACAGATACGCAGTATTTT. Protein sequence: CASSLNSNTDTQYF.

The rearrangement joins TRBV2 to TRBJ2-4; TRBD1 or TRBD2 may be the D gene (5 bases each). This CDR3 contains 15 residues. The germline gives CDR1 SNHLY, CDR2 FYNNEI. The ends were cut back, 3 bases at V and 5 bases at J, with 14 bases in the middle. The CDR3 sequence: CASSEGVWKENIQYF. The CDR3 DNA is TGTGCCAGCAGTGAGGGGGTCTGGAAGGAAAACATTCAGTACTTC.

This clone has just a few counts. Other DNA sequences in the sample encode the same CDR3. The gene calls are TRBV28 and TRBJ2-3; weak D call: TRBD2 (6 bases). The V gene's germline CDR1 is MDHEN and CDR2 SYDVKM. CDR3 length: 13 residues. Trimming pared 2 bases from V and 3 bases from J, leaving 6 bases between. CDR3 region: CASSLRGTDTQYF. In DNA, the CDR3 is TGTGCCAGCAGTTTACGGGGGACAGATACGCAGTATTTT.

The V and J genes are TRBV28 and TRBJ1-2, with D hard to call. V lost 5 bases and J lost 4, with 14 bases in between. CDR1 and CDR2 from the germline V gene are MDHEN and SYDVKM. CDR3 length equals 14 residues. CDR3 nucleotide sequence: TGTGCCAGCAGTGCCCCCCGGGGTACCTATGGCTACACCTTC. This translates into CASSAPRGTYGYTF.

The genes are TRBV30 and TRBJ2-5, with D unclear. The V end lost 1 base, the J end lost 1 base, and 7 bases lay between the germline ends. The CDR3 contains 13 residues. The germline V gene encodes CDR1 GTSNPN and CDR2 SVGIG (reference sequence). CDR3 region: CAWSGLLQETQYF. For the CDR3, the DNA is TGTGCCTGGAGTGGACTCCTCCAAGAGACCCAGTACTTC. The whole variable domain, filled in from reference TRBV30 and TRBJ2-5, reads SQTIHQWPATLVQPVGSPLSLECTVEGTSNPNLYWYRQAAGRGLQLLFYSVGIGQISSEVPQNLSASRPQDRQFILSSKKLLLSDSGFYLCAWSGLLQETQYFGPGTRLLVL.

The V call is TRBV30, the J call TRBJ2-7, with TRBD2 identical over 8 bases. The CDR3 has 12 residues. From germline, CDR1 is GTSNPN and CDR2 SVGIG (reference sequence). J lost 6 bases, V lost 3 bases, and 4 bases had no gene match. The CDR3: CAWSPREGEQYF. The CDR3 bases are TGTGCCTGGAGCCCTCGGGAGGGCGAGCAGTACTTC.

The chain joins TRBV30 to TRBJ2-2; 12 nucleotides agree with TRBD1. J was trimmed by 4 bases and V by 7 bases; bases with no gene match: 10. The CDR3 has 16 amino acids. Per the germline V gene, CDR1 is GTSNPN and CDR2 is SVGIG (reference sequence). The CDR3 here is CAFPSGTGGITGELFF. The CDR3 DNA reads TGTGCCTTCCCTTCCGGGACAGGGGGCATCACCGGGGAGCTGTTTTTT.